This TCR beta chain was documented in a study of T-cell memory formation after mild COVID-19. The germline CDR1 and CDR2 sequences are SGDLS and YYNGEE. The length of the CDR3 is 13 residues. Trimming at V came to 7 bases and at J to 10 bases, leaving 8 bases not matched to a gene. Via MiXCR, TCRdb re-called the 5' RACE reads, giving one row per CDR3 protein. The repertoire consists of 400,000 to 500,000 distinct CDR3 sequences, with about 20% occurring once and the leading ten covering 20% to 25%. The sample holds a few counts of this clonotype. The antigen is undetermined. Study findings and constraints: A second wave of clones peaked on day 37, and their SARS-CoV-2 specificity went unconfirmed. Clones shrinking between day 15 and 85 showed a balanced CD4/CD8 split, and those that grew later tilted toward CD4+.

The chain employs TRBV9 and TRBJ1-6; 7 nucleotides match TRBD1. The source material was PBMCs or a T cell subset sorted from them (not recorded which). This receptor was identified in a man aged 18 to 30 who had mild COVID-19 (a few samples of this study predate the infection). Cell type and time point are not known. CDR3 amino acids: CASSNRGDSPLHF. CDR3 nucleotide sequence: TGTGCCAGCTCCAACAGGGGCGACTCACCCCTCCACTTT.